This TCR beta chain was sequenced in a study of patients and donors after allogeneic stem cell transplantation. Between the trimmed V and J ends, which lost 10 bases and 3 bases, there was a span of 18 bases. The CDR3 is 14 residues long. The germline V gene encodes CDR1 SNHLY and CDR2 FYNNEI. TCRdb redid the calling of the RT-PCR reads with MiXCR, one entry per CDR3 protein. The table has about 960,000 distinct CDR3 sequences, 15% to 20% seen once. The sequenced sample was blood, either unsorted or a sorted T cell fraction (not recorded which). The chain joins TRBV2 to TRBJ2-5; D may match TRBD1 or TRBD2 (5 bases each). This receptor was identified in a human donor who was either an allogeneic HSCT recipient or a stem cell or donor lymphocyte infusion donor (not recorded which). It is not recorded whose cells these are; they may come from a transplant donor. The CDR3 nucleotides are TGTGCCACCCAAGAGGGCAGGGTGGAAGAGACCCAGTACTTC. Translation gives CATQEGRVEETQYF.